Given below is one TCR beta chain in context. These data originate in a study of coeliac disease. The CDR3 runs to 15 residues. V shed 1 base and J 6 bases; nucleotides not matched to a gene: 4. The germline gives CDR1 LGHNA, CDR2 YSLEER. Some clones are missing from TCRdb's copy, which holds only in-frame ones; the method was immunoSEQ multiplex PCR. The sample carries roughly 8,000 clones, under 65% recorded once. Sequenced sample: intraepithelial lymphocytes from the gut. This chain connects TRBV4-3 to TRBJ2-2; 8 bases map to TRBD2. The clonotype comes from a woman aged 60-70 years with celiac disease. CDR3 nucleotide sequence: TGCGCCAGCAGCCAAGGAAGTAGCGGGGCCGGGGAGCTGTTTTTT. Its protein product is CASSQGSSGAGELFF.